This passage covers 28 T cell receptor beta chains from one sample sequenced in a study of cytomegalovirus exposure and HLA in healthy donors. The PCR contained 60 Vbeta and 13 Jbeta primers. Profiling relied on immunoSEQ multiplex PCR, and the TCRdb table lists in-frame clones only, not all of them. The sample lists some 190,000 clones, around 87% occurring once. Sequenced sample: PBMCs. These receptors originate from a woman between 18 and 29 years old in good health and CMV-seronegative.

The CDR3 reads CASSLALAGGPTGELFF. CDR3 DNA: TGTGCCAGCAGCTTAGCACTAGCGGGGGGTCCTACCGGGGAGCTGTTTTTT. The chain carries TRBV7-9 and TRBJ2-2; 12 positions agree with TRBD2. The CDR3 is 17 amino acids. The J segment lost 5 bases and the V segment lost 0 bases, leaving 4 bases of the junction unmatched. CDR1 and CDR2 from the germline V gene are SEHNR and FQNEAQ (reference sequence).

This CDR3 reads CAISDSIPGGYEQYF. For the CDR3, the DNA is TGTGCCATCAGTGATAGCATCCCCGGGGGCTACGAGCAGTACTTC. V is TRBV10-3 and J is TRBJ2-7, with D maybe TRBD2 (6 bases). This CDR3 is built from 15 residues. The germline V gene encodes CDR1 ENHRY and CDR2 SYGVKD. Between the trimmed V and J ends, which lost 3 bases and 3 bases, there was a span of 15 bases.

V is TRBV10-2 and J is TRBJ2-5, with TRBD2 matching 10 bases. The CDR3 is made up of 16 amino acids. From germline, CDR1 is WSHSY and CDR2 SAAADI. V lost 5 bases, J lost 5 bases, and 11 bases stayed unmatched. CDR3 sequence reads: CASSILAGLPGETQYF. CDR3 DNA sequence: TGCGCCAGCAGTATACTAGCGGGACTGCCTGGGGAGACCCAGTACTTC.

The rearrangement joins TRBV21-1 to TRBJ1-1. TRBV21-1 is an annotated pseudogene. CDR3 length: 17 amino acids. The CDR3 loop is CASSPPRRGGVGTEAFF. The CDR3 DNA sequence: TGTGCCAGCAGCCCCCCGAGGCGCGGGGGTGTAGGAACTGAAGCTTTCTTT.

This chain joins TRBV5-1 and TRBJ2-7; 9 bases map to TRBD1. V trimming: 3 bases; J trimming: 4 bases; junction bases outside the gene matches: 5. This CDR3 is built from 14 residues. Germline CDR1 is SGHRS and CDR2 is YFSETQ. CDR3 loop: CASSSGTGTYEQYF. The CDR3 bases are TGCGCCAGCAGCTCCGGGACAGGGACATACGAGCAGTACTTC.

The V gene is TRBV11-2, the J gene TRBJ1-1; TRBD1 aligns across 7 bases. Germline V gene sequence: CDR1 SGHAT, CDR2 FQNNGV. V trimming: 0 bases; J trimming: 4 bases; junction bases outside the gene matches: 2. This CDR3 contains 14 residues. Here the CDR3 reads CASSLDQGGTEAFF. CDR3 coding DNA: TGTGCCAGCAGCTTAGATCAGGGGGGCACTGAAGCTTTCTTT.

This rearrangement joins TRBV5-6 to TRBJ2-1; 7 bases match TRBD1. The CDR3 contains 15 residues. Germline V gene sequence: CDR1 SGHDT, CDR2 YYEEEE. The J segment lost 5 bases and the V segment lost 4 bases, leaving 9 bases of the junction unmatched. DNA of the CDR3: TGTGCCAGCAGCGAGCAACCCGGGACAGACAATGAGCAGTTCTTC. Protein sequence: CASSEQPGTDNEQFF.

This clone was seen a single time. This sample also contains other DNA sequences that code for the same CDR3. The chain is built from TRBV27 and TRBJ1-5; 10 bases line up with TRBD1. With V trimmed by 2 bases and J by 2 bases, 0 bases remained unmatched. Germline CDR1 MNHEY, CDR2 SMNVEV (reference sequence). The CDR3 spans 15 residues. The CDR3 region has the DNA TGTGCCAGCAGTTTAGGGACAGGGGGCAATCAGCCCCAGCATTTT. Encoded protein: CASSLGTGGNQPQHF.

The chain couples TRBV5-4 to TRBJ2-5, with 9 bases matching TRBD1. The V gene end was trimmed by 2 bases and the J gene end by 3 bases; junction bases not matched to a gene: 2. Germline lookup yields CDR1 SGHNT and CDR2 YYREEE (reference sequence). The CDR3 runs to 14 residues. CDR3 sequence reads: CASSFTGGEETQYF. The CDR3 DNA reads TGTGCCAGCAGCTTTACAGGGGGCGAAGAGACCCAGTACTTC.

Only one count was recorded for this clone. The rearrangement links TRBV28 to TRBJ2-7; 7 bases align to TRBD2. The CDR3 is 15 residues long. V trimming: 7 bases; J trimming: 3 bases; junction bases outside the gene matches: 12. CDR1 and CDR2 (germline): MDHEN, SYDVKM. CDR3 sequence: CASTAGGGEVYEQYF. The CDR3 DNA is TGTGCCAGCACCGCCGGGGGAGGGGAGGTCTACGAGCAGTACTTC. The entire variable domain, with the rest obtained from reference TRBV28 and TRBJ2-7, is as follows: DVKVTQSSRYLVKRTGEKVFLECVQDMDHENMFWYRQDPGLGLRLIYFSYDVKMKEKGDIPEGYSVSREKKERFSLILESASTNQTSMYLCASTAGGGEVYEQYFGPGTRLTVT.

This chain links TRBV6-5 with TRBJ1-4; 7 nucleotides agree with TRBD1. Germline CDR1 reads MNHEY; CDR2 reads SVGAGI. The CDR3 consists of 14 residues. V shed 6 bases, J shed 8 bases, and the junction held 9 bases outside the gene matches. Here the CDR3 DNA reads TGTGCCAGCAGACGCGGACAGGTTGAAGAAAAACTGTTTTTT. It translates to CASRRGQVEEKLFF.

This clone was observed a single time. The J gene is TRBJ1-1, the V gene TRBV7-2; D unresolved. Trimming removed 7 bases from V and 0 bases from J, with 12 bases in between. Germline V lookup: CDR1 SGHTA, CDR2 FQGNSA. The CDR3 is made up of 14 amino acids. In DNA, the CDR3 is TGTGCCAGCACCCTCCATGGCATGAACACTGAAGCTTTCTTT. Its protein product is CASTLHGMNTEAFF.

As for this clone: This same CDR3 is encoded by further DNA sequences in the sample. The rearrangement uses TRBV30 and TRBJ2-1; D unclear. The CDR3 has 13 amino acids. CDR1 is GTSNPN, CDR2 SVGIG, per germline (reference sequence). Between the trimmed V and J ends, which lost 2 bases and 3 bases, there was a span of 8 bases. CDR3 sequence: CAWSRSSYNEQFF. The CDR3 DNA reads TGTGCCTGGAGTCGGAGTAGCTACAATGAGCAGTTCTTC.

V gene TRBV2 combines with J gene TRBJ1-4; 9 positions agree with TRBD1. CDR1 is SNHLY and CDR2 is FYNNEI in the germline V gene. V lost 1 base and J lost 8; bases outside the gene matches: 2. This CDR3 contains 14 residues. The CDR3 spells CASSEGQGGEKLFF. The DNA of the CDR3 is TGTGCCAGCAGTGAAGGACAGGGGGGGGAAAAACTGTTTTTT.

The CDR3 loop reads CASSLNAEAQPQHF. CDR3 nucleotide sequence: TGTGCCAGCAGCTTAAACGCGGAGGCACAGCCCCAGCATTTT. This rearrangement joins TRBV7-2 to TRBJ1-5; D unresolved. The germline V gene has CDR1 SGHTA and CDR2 FQGNSA. The V end was cut by 2 bases, the J end by 7 bases, with 12 bases between. The CDR3 spans 14 residues. Together with reference TRBV7-2 and TRBJ1-5, the CDR3 gives the full variable domain: GAGVSQSPSNKVTEKGKDVELRCDPISGHTALYWYRQSLGQGLEFLIYFQGNSAPDKSGLPSDRFSAERTGGSVSTLTIQRTQQEDSAVYLCASSLNAEAQPQHFGDGTRLSIL.

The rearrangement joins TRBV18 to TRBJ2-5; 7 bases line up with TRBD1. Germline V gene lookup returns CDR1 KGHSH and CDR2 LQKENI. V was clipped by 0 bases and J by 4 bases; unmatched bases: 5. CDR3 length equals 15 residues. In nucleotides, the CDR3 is TGTGCCAGCTCACCACCTGAGGGGGCGGGAGAGACCCAGTACTTC. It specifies CASSPPEGAGETQYF.

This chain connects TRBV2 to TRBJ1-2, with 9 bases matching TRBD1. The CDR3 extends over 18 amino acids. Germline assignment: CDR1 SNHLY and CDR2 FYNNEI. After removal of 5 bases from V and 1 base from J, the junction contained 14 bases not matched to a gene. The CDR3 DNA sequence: TGTGCCAGCAGTTTAATCTCCGGGACAGGGTTCGTTAACTATGGCTACACCTTC. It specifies CASSLISGTGFVNYGYTF.

The CDR3 DNA is TGTGCCAGCAGCTCTGGACAGGGGTTGAACACTGAAGCTTTCTTT. This sequence encodes CASSSGQGLNTEAFF. The chain combines TRBV7-6 with TRBJ1-1, with 9 nucleotides matching TRBD1. Per the germline V gene, CDR1 is SGHVS and CDR2 is FNYEAQ. V shed 4 bases and J 0 bases; nucleotides not matched to a gene: 3. The CDR3 is 15 residues long. The full variable domain, its missing parts supplied by reference TRBV7-6 and TRBJ1-1, is GAGVSQSPRYKVTKRGQDVALRCDPISGHVSLYWYRQALGQGPEFLTYFNYEAQQDKSGLPNDRFSAERPEGSISTLTIQRTEQRDSAMYRCASSSGQGLNTEAFFGQGTRLTVV.

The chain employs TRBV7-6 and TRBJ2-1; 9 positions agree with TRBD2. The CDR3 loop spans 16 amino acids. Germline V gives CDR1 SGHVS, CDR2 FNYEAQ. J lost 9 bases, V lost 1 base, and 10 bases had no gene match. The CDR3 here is CASSLEYAGGNGEQFF. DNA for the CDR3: TGTGCCAGCAGCTTAGAGTACGCGGGAGGGAATGGTGAGCAGTTCTTC.

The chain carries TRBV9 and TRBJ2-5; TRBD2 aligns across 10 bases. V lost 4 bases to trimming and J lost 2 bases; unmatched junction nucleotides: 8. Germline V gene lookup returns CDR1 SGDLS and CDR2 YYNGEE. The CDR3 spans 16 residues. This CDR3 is CASSPGNSGGQETQYF. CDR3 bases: TGTGCCAGCAGCCCAGGAAATAGCGGGGGGCAAGAGACCCAGTACTTC.

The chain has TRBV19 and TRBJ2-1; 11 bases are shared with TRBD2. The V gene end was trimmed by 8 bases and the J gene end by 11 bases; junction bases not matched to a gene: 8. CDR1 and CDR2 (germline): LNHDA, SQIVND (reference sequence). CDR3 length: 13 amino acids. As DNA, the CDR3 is TGTGCCAGTTGCCCCGGGACTAGCGGAAAGCAGTTCTTC. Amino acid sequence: CASCPGTSGKQFF.

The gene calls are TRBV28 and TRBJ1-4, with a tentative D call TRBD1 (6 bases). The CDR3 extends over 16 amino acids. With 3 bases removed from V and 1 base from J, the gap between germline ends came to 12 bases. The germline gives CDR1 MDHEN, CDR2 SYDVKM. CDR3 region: CASSFTGLGTNEKLFF. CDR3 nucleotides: TGTGCCAGCAGTTTTACAGGGTTAGGAACTAATGAAAAACTGTTTTTT.

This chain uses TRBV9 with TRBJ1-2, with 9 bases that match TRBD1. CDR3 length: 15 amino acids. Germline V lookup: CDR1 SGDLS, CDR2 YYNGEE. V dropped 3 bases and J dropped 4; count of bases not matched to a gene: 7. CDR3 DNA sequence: TGTGCCAGCAGCGCTACCGGGACAGGGATCTATGGCTACACCTTC. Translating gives CASSATGTGIYGYTF. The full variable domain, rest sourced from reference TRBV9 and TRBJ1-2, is DSGVTQTPKHLITATGQRVTLRCSPRSGDLSVYWYQQSLDQGLQFLIQYYNGEERAKGNILERFSAQQFPDLHSELNLSSLELGDSALYFCASSATGTGIYGYTFGSGTRLTVV.

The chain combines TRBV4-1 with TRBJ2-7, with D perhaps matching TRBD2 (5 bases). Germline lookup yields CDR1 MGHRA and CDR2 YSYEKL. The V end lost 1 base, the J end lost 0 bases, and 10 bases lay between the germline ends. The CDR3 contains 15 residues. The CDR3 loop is CASSQAGSSSYEQYF. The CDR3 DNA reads TGCGCCAGCAGCCAAGCTGGGAGCAGCTCCTACGAGCAGTACTTC.

CDR3 nucleotides: TGCGCCAGCAGCCAAGAAAACTTGGGCACAGGGGGAGGTAACTATGGCTACACCTTC. Amino acids: CASSQENLGTGGGNYGYTF. This chain uses TRBV4-1 with TRBJ1-2, with 8 bases that match TRBD1. Germline values: CDR1 MGHRA, CDR2 YSYEKL. There are 19 residues in the CDR3. Trimming cost V 0 bases and J 1 base; bases outside gene matches: 13.

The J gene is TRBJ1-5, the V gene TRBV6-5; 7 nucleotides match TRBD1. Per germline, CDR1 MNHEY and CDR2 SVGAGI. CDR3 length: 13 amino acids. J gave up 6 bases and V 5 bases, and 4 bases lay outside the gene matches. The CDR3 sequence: CASSGDRAQPQHF. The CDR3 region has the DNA TGTGCCAGCAGTGGTGACAGGGCTCAGCCCCAGCATTTT.

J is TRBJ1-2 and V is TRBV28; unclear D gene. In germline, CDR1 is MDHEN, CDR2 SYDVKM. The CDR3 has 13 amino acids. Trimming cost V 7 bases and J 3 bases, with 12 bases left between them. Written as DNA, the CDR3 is TGTGCCAGCACCATGCGGAGGGACTATGGCTACACCTTC. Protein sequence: CASTMRRDYGYTF.

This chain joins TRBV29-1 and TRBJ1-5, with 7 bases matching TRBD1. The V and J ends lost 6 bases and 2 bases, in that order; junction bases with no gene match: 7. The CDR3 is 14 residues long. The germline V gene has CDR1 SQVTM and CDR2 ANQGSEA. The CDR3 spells CSVKSGTGNQPQHF. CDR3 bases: TGCAGCGTCAAGTCCGGGACAGGCAATCAGCCCCAGCATTTT.